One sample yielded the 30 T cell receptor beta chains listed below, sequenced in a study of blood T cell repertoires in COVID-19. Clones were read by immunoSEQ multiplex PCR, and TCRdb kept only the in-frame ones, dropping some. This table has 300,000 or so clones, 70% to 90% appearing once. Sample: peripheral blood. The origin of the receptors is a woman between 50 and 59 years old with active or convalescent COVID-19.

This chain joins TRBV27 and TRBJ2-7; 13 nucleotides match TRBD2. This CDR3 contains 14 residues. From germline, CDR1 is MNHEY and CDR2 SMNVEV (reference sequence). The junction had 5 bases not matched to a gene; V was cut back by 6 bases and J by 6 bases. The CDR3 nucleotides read TGTGCCAGCAGAGTGGGACTAGCGGGATTCGAGCAGTACTTC. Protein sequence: CASRVGLAGFEQYF.

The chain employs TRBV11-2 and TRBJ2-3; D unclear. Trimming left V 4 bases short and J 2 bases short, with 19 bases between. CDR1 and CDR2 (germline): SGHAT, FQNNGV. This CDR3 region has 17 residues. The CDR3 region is CASSSGFRRPTTDTQYF. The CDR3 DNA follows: TGTGCCAGCAGCTCTGGGTTTAGGCGGCCGACCACAGATACGCAGTATTTT.

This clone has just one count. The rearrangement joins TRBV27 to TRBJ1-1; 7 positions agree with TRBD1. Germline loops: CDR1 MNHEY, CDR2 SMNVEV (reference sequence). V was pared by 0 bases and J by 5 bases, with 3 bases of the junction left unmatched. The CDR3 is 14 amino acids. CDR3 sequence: CASSLSQGMTEAFF. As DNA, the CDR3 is TGTGCCAGCAGTTTATCACAGGGGATGACTGAAGCTTTCTTT.

CDR3 sequence reads: CASSLDRGLGQPQHF. CDR3 nucleotide sequence: TGTGCCAGCAGTCTAGACAGGGGCCTAGGTCAGCCCCAGCATTTT. This chain uses TRBV6-6 with TRBJ1-5; TRBD1 matches at 8 bases. From germline, CDR1 is MNHNY and CDR2 SVGAGI (reference sequence). The J segment lost 6 bases and the V segment lost 5 bases, leaving 9 bases of the junction unmatched. The CDR3 is made up of 15 amino acids.

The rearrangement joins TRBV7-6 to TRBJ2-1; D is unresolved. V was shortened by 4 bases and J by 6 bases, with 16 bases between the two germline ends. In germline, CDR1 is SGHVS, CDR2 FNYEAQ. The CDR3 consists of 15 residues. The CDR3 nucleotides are TGTGCCAGCAGCTCGAGTAGGAGTATGTTCAATGAGCAGTTCTTC. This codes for CASSSSRSMFNEQFF.

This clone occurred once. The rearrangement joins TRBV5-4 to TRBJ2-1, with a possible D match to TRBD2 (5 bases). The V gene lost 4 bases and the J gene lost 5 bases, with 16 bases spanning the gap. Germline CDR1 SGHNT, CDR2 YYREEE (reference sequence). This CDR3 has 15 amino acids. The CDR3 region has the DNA TGTGCCAGCAGCGAGGGTCCTTCGGTTGACAATGAGCAGTTCTTC. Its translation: CASSEGPSVDNEQFF.

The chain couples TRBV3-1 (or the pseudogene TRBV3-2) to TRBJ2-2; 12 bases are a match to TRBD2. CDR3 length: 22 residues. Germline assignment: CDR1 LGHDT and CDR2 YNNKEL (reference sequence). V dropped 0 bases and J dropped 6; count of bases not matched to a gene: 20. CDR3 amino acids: CASSQDGTGAASGLAGSGELFF. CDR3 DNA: TGTGCCAGCAGCCAAGATGGGACAGGGGCCGCATCCGGACTAGCGGGATCCGGGGAGCTGTTTTTT.

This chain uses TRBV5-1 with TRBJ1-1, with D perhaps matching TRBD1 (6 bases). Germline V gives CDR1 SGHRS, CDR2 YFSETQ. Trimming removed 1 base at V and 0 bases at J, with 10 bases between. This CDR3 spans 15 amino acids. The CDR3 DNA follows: TGCGCCAGCAGCTTGATCCAGGGGATGAACACTGAAGCTTTCTTT. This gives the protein CASSLIQGMNTEAFF.

The CDR3 coding sequence is TGTGCCAGCGCCATTGGGCGGGAGTTTTCCTACGAGCAGTACTTC. It encodes CASAIGREFSYEQYF. The V call is TRBV7-8, the J call TRBJ2-7; 7 bases are a match to TRBD2. The germline V gene encodes CDR1 SGHVS and CDR2 FQNEAQ. The CDR3 sequence is 15 residues long. Trimming removed 8 bases from V and 1 base from J; junction bases left unmatched: 11.

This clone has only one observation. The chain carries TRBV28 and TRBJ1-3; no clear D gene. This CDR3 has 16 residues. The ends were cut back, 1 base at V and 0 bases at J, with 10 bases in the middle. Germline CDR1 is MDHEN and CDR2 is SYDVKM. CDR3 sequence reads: CASSLSGSYSGNTIYF. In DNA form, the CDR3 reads TGTGCCAGCAGTTTATCAGGCAGCTACTCTGGAAACACCATATATTTT.

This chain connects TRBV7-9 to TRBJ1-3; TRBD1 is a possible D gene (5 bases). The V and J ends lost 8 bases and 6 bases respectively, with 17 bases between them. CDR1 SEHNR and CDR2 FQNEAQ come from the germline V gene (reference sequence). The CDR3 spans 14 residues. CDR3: CASSVSGVANTIYF. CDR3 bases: TGTGCCAGCTCCGTCTCGGGGGTGGCAAACACCATATATTTT.

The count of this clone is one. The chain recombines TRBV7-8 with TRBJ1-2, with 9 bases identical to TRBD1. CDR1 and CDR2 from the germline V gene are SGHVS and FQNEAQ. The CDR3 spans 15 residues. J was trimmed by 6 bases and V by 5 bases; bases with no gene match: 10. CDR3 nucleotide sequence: TGTGCCAGCAGCGAAGGGAACAGGGGGCTCGATGGCTACACCTTC. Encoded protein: CASSEGNRGLDGYTF.

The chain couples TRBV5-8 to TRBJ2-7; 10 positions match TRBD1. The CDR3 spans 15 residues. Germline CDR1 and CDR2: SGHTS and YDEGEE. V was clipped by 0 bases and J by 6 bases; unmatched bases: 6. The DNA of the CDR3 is TGTGCCAGCAGCTTGGCGGGACAGGGGTATGGCGAGCAGTACTTC. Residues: CASSLAGQGYGEQYF.

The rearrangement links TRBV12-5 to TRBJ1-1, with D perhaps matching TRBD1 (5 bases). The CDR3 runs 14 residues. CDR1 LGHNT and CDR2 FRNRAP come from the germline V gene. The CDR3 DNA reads TGTGCCACCTCCTCGGACATCCCGAACACTGAAGCTTTCTTT. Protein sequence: CATSSDIPNTEAFF.

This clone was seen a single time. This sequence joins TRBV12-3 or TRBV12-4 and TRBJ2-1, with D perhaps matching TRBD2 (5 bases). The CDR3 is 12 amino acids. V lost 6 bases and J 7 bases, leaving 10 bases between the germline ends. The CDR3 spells CASSERGNEQFF. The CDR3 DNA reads TGTGCCAGCAGCGAACGCGGGAATGAGCAGTTCTTC.

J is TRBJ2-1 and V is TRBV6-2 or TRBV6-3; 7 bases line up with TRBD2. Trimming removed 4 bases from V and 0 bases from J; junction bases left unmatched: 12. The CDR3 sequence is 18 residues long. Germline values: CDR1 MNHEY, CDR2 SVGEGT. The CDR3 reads CASSSLVGGGFSYNEQFF. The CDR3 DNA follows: TGTGCCAGCAGTTCCCTGGTTGGCGGGGGATTCTCCTACAATGAGCAGTTCTTC.

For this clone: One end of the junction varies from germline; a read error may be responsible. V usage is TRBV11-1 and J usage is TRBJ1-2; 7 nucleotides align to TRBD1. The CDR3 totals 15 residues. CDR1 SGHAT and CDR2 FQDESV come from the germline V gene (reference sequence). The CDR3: CASSSRDRANYGYTF. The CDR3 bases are TGTGCCAGCAGCTCGAGGGACAGAGCTAACTATGGCTACACCTTT.

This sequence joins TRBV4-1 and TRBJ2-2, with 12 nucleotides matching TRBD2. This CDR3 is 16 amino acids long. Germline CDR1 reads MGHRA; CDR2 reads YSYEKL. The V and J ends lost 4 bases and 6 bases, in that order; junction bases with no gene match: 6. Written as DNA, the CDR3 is TGCGCCAGCAGCCTCGGACTAGCGGGACGGGCCGGGGAGCTGTTTTTT. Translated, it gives CASSLGLAGRAGELFF.

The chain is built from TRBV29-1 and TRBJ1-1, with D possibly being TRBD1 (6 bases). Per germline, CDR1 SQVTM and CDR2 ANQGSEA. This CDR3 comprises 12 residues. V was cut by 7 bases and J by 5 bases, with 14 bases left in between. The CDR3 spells CSAQGRGTEAFF. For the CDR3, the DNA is TGCAGCGCACAGGGACGGGGAACTGAAGCTTTCTTT. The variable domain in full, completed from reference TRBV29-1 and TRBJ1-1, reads SAVISQKPSRDICQRGTSLTIQCQVDSQVTMMFWYRQQPGQSLTLIATANQGSEATYESGFVIDKFPISRPNLTFSTLTVSNMSPEDSSIYLCSAQGRGTEAFFGQGTRLTVV.

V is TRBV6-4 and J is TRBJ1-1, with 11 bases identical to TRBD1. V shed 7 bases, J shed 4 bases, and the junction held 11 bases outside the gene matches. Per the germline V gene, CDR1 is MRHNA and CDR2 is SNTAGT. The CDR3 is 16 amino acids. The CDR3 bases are TGTGCCAGCACCGGACAGGGGGCGCAGTGCGGCACTGAAGCTTTCTTT. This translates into CASTGQGAQCGTEAFF.

The DNA of the CDR3 is TGTGCCAGCAGCTTGGATAGCGACGAGCAGTACTTC. Translating it yields CASSLDSDEQYF. This sequence joins TRBV7-9 and TRBJ2-7; possible D gene TRBD2, 5 bases. V lost 3 bases, J lost 5 bases, and 8 bases lay in between. The CDR3 contains 12 residues. Germline loops: CDR1 SEHNR, CDR2 FQNEAQ (reference sequence). Supplemented by reference TRBV7-9 and TRBJ2-7, the full variable domain reads DTGVSQNPRHKITKRGQNVTFRCDPISEHNRLYWYRQTLGQGPEFLTYFQNEAQLEKSRLLSDRFSAERPKGSFSTLEIQRTEQGDSAMYLCASSLDSDEQYFGPGTRLTVT.

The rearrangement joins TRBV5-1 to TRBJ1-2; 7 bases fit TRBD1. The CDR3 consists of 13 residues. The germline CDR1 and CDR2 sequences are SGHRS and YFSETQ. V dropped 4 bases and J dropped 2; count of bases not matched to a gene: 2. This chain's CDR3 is CASSTGQNYGYTF. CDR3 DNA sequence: TGCGCCAGCAGCACGGGACAGAACTATGGCTACACCTTC.

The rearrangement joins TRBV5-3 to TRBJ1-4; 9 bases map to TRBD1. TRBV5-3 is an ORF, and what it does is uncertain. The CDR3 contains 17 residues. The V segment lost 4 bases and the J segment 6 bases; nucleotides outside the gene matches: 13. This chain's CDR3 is CARSTRDRASAYEKLFF. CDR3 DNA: TGTGCCAGAAGCACCCGGGACAGGGCCTCCGCTTATGAAAAACTGTTTTTT.

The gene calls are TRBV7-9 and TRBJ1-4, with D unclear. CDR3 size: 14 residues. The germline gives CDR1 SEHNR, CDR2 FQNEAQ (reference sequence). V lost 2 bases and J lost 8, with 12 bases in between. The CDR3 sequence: CASSLSPGVEKLFF. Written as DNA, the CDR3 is TGTGCCAGCAGCTTAAGCCCCGGGGTGGAAAAACTGTTTTTT.

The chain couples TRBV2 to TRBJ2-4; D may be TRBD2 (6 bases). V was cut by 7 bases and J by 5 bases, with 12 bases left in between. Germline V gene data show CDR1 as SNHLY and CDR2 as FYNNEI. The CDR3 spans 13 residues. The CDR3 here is CASNRRAQNIQYF. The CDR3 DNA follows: TGTGCCAGCAATCGGAGGGCCCAAAACATTCAGTACTTC.

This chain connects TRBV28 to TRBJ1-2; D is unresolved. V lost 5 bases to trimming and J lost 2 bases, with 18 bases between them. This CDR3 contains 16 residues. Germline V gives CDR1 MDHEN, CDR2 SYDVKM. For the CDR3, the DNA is TGTGCCAGCAGTCCATCCCCGCCCCCCAGGAACTATGGCTACACCTTC. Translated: CASSPSPPPRNYGYTF.

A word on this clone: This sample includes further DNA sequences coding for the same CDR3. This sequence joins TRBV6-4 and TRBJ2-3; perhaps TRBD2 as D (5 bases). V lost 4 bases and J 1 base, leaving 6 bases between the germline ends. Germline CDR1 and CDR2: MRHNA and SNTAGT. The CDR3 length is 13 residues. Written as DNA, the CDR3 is TGTGCCAGCAGTGGGACTGGCACAGATACGCAGTATTTT. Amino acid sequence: CASSGTGTDTQYF.

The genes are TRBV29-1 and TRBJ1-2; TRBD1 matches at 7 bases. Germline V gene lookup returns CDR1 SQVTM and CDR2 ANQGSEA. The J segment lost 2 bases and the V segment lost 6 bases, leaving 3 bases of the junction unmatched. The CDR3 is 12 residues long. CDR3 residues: CSVWTGNYGYTF. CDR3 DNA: TGCAGCGTCTGGACAGGAAACTATGGCTACACCTTC. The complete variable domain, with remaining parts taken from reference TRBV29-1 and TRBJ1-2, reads SAVISQKPSRDICQRGTSLTIQCQVDSQVTMMFWYRQQPGQSLTLIATANQGSEATYESGFVIDKFPISRPNLTFSTLTVSNMSPEDSSIYLCSVWTGNYGYTFGSGTRLTVV.

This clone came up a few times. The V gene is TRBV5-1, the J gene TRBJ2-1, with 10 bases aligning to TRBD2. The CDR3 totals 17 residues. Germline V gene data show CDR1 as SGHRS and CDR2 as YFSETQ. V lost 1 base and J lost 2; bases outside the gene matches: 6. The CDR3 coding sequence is TGCGCCAGCAGCTTGACGGTAGCGGGAGGCACCTACAATGAGCAGTTCTTC. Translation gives CASSLTVAGGTYNEQFF. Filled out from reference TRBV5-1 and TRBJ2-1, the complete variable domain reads KAGVTQTPRYLIKTRGQQVTLSCSPISGHRSVSWYQQTPGQGLQFLFEYFSETQRNKGNFPGRFSGRQFSNSRSEMNVSTLELGDSALYLCASSLTVAGGTYNEQFFGPGTRLTVL.

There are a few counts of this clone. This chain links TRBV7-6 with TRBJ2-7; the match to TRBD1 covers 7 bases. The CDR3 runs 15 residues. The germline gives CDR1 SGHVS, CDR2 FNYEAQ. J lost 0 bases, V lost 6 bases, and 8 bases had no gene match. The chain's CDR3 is CASRVGQRCSYEQYF. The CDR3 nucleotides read TGTGCCAGCAGGGTGGGACAGAGATGCTCCTACGAGCAGTACTTC.